This is a list of T cell receptor beta chains from one sample in a study of blood T cell repertoires in COVID-19. Repertoires were generated with immunoSEQ multiplex PCR, while TCRdb's copy carries only in-frame clones and drops some. The sample contains a few hundred thousand clones, about four fifths of which appear only once. The sample was peripheral blood. The receptors here all came from a man younger than 45 who had recovered from COVID-19. Each CDR3 is given with its conserved first and last residue. The order of the fields is J gene, V gene, D gene, clone size, CDR3 protein, CDR3 DNA. The D gene is left open where the match is weak. Size tells how often a clone was seen (once, few, many) or the class of an expanded clone, and some rows leave it out.

J gene: TRBJ2-3; V gene: TRBV4-2; D gene: -; clone size: -; CDR3 protein: CASSQRGEGPDTQYF; CDR3 DNA: TGTGCCAGCAGCCAAAGGGGGGAGGGACCAGATACGCAGTATTTT
J gene: TRBJ2-6; V gene: TRBV4-1; D gene: TRBD2; clone size: few; CDR3 protein: CASSQPFLAGDSGANVLTF; CDR3 DNA: TGCGCCAGCAGCCAACCGTTCCTAGCGGGGGACTCTGGGGCCAACGTCCTGACTTTC
J gene: TRBJ1-1; V gene: TRBV2; D gene: -; clone size: -; CDR3 protein: CASVYSPVNTEAFF; CDR3 DNA: TGTGCCAGCGTTTACAGTCCCGTGAACACTGAAGCTTTCTTT
J gene: TRBJ1-5; V gene: TRBV5-3; D gene: -; clone size: -; CDR3 protein: CARSLCRANEGNQPQHF; CDR3 DNA: TGTGCCAGAAGCTTGTGCAGGGCTAACGAGGGCAATCAGCCCCAGCATTTT
J gene: TRBJ2-5; V gene: TRBV11-2; D gene: -; clone size: -; CDR3 protein: CASSGDFQETQYF; CDR3 DNA: TGTGCCAGCAGCGGGGACTTCCAAGAGACCCAGTACTTC
J gene: TRBJ2-1; V gene: TRBV29-1; D gene: -; clone size: -; CDR3 protein: CSVVEYNEQFF; CDR3 DNA: TGCAGCGTTGTTGAGTATAATGAGCAGTTCTTC
J gene: TRBJ1-3; V gene: TRBV4-1; D gene: -; clone size: once; CDR3 protein: CASSQGDRRTSGNTIYF; CDR3 DNA: TGCGCCAGCAGCCAAGGAGACAGGAGGACTTCTGGAAACACCATATATTTT
J gene: TRBJ2-3; V gene: TRBV27; D gene: -; clone size: -; CDR3 protein: CASSLLSQGSTDTQYF; CDR3 DNA: TGTGCCAGCAGTTTATTGAGCCAGGGGAGCACAGATACGCAGTATTTT
J gene: TRBJ1-1; V gene: TRBV6-5; D gene: -; clone size: -; CDR3 protein: CASNPGSSRAEAFF; CDR3 DNA: TGTGCCAGCAACCCGGGGTCGAGTCGGGCTGAAGCTTTCTTT
J gene: TRBJ2-5; V gene: TRBV3-1/TRBV3-2; D gene: TRBD2; clone size: once; CDR3 protein: CASSQAGGEGGETQYF; CDR3 DNA: TGTGCCAGCAGCCAAGCTGGAGGGGAGGGTGGTGAGACCCAGTACTTC
J gene: TRBJ2-1; V gene: TRBV7-2; D gene: -; clone size: -; CDR3 protein: CASSPPGWAGINEQFF; CDR3 DNA: TGTGCCAGCAGCCCGCCTGGATGGGCGGGGATCAATGAGCAGTTCTTC
J gene: TRBJ1-1; V gene: TRBV10-3; D gene: TRBD1; clone size: -; CDR3 protein: CAINKQGENTEAFF; CDR3 DNA: TGTGCCATCAACAAACAGGGGGAGAACACTGAAGCTTTCTTT
J gene: TRBJ2-1; V gene: TRBV3-1/TRBV3-2; D gene: TRBD2; clone size: -; CDR3 protein: CASSQGNLAGGYEQFF; CDR3 DNA: TGTGCCAGCAGCCAAGGGAATCTAGCGGGGGGCTATGAGCAGTTCTTC
J gene: TRBJ2-1; V gene: TRBV6-5; D gene: TRBD1; clone size: once; CDR3 protein: CASSYSRDRGHEQFF; CDR3 DNA: TGTGCCAGCAGTTACTCCCGGGACAGGGGTCATGAGCAGTTCTTC
J gene: TRBJ1-1; V gene: TRBV19; D gene: -; clone size: -; CDR3 protein: CASNGEVGTEAFF; CDR3 DNA: TGTGCCAGTAATGGGGAGGTGGGCACTGAAGCTTTCTTT
J gene: TRBJ1-5; V gene: TRBV27; D gene: TRBD1; clone size: once; CDR3 protein: CASSLSTGGDQPQHF; CDR3 DNA: TGTGCCAGCAGTTTATCGACAGGGGGCGATCAGCCCCAGCATTTT
J gene: TRBJ2-5; V gene: TRBV2; D gene: TRBD2; clone size: -; CDR3 protein: CAGGLAGVETQYF; CDR3 DNA: TGTGCCGGGGGACTAGCGGGGGTTGAGACCCAGTACTTC
J gene: TRBJ2-2; V gene: TRBV19; D gene: TRBD1; clone size: -; CDR3 protein: CASSVPGQGRGGELFF; CDR3 DNA: TGTGCCAGTAGTGTACCGGGACAGGGGCGGGGCGGGGAGCTGTTTTTT
J gene: TRBJ1-2; V gene: TRBV3-1/TRBV3-2; D gene: TRBD1; clone size: -; CDR3 protein: CASSAGQGPNFLYYGYTF; CDR3 DNA: TGTGCCAGCAGCGCAGGACAGGGCCCTAATTTTCTTTACTATGGCTACACCTTC
J gene: TRBJ2-1; V gene: TRBV27; D gene: -; clone size: few; CDR3 protein: CASSSVRNEQFF; CDR3 DNA: TGTGCCAGCAGTTCGGTGAGGAATGAGCAGTTCTTC
J gene: TRBJ1-1; V gene: TRBV9; D gene: TRBD1; clone size: -; CDR3 protein: CASSPDRGFSDVTEAFF; CDR3 DNA: TGTGCCAGCAGCCCGGACAGGGGCTTTTCGGACGTCACTGAAGCTTTCTTT
J gene: TRBJ1-5; V gene: TRBV5-1; D gene: TRBD1; clone size: -; CDR3 protein: CASSLEATGGGQPQHF; CDR3 DNA: TGCGCCAGCAGCTTGGAAGCGACAGGGGGCGGTCAGCCCCAGCATTTT
J gene: TRBJ2-7; V gene: TRBV7-9; D gene: TRBD2; clone size: -; CDR3 protein: CASSLVLLAGGTPQYF; CDR3 DNA: TGTGCCAGCAGCTTAGTTTTACTAGCGGGGGGGACCCCGCAGTACTTC
J gene: TRBJ1-4; V gene: TRBV2; D gene: -; clone size: once; CDR3 protein: CACRSEAGKLFF; CDR3 DNA: TGTGCCTGCCGGTCCGAGGCGGGGAAACTGTTTTTT
J gene: TRBJ2-5; V gene: TRBV9; D gene: -; clone size: -; CDR3 protein: CASSPRGYGETQYF; CDR3 DNA: TGTGCCAGCAGCCCCCGAGGCTACGGTGAGACCCAGTACTTC
J gene: TRBJ1-1; V gene: TRBV7-3; D gene: -; clone size: -; CDR3 protein: CASSLMAGPNTEAFF; CDR3 DNA: TGTGCCAGCAGCTTAATGGCAGGGCCCAACACTGAAGCTTTCTTT
J gene: TRBJ1-4; V gene: TRBV19; D gene: -; clone size: -; CDR3 protein: CASSSPLGNEKLFF; CDR3 DNA: TGTGCCAGTAGCTCTCCCCTCGGTAATGAAAAACTGTTTTTT
J gene: TRBJ1-5; V gene: TRBV19; D gene: -; clone size: few; CDR3 protein: CASRERSNQPQHF; CDR3 DNA: TGTGCCAGTAGAGAGAGGTCCAATCAGCCCCAGCATTTT
J gene: TRBJ1-1; V gene: TRBV21-1; D gene: -; clone size: -; CDR3 protein: CASSKEAWPRPGPVNTEAFF; CDR3 DNA: TGTGCCAGCAGCAAAGAAGCCTGGCCCCGGCCAGGGCCGGTGAACACTGAAGCTTTCTTT
J gene: TRBJ1-1; V gene: TRBV15; D gene: TRBD1; clone size: -; CDR3 protein: CATGTGNTEAFF; CDR3 DNA: TGTGCCACCGGGACAGGGAACACTGAAGCTTTCTTT
J gene: TRBJ2-2; V gene: TRBV19; D gene: TRBD1; clone size: -; CDR3 protein: CASSIVAGGPGELFF; CDR3 DNA: TGTGCCAGTAGTATAGTAGCAGGGGGCCCCGGGGAGCTGTTTTTT
J gene: TRBJ1-2; V gene: TRBV5-5; D gene: TRBD1; clone size: -; CDR3 protein: CASSSSRQGAREDGYTF; CDR3 DNA: TGTGCCAGCAGCTCCTCCCGACAGGGGGCAAGGGAGGATGGCTACACCTTC
J gene: TRBJ2-2; V gene: TRBV12-5; D gene: TRBD2; clone size: -; CDR3 protein: CASGPGGTNTGELFF; CDR3 DNA: TGTGCTAGTGGTCCCGGGGGGACGAACACCGGGGAGCTGTTTTTT